The rows below give T cell receptor beta chains drawn from one sample of a study of blood T cells in healthy people across ages. TCRdb re-derived calls from the 5' RACE reads in MiXCR, one entry per CDR3 protein. In the table there are about 970,000 distinct CDR3 sequences, roughly 51% of which are singletons. Sequencing used blood. These receptors were obtained from a woman aged 55-69 years in good health. CDR3s include the opening cysteine and the closing phenylalanine or tryptophan. The D gene is left open where the match is weak.

j_call v_call d_call cdr3_aa
TRBJ2-7 TRBV4-3 NA CASSQVRFDSYEQYF
TRBJ2-7 TRBV10-3 TRBD2 CAISDSGRASNEQYF
TRBJ1-5 TRBV7-2 NA CASSPGDRGHQPQHF
TRBJ2-7 TRBV5-1 TRBD2 CASSPIIRGLAGQGSYEQYF
NA TRBV20-1 TRBD2 CSVRVWTSVTYEQYF
TRBJ2-5 TRBV29-1 TRBD1 CSVEGDRQETQYF
TRBJ2-7 TRBV13 TRBD2 CASSPGLGLEQYF
TRBJ2-5 TRBV7-2 NA CASSSRGSIRQETQYF
TRBJ2-1 TRBV20-1 TRBD2 CIAQTHGRAYNEQFF
TRBJ2-3 TRBV4-2 NA CASSQGRSTDTQYF
TRBJ2-5 TRBV30 NA CAWSPGSQETQYF